This is a list of T cell receptor beta chains from one sample in a study of shared clonotypes between healthy human individuals. Generated by immunoSEQ multiplex PCR, the TCRdb table keeps only in-frame clones and is missing some. Here the sample spans over 400,000 clones, around 85% being singletons. Sequencing was carried out using PBMCs. These receptor sequences come from a woman in her thirties or forties in good health. Some clones in this sample may be carry-over from other donors' samples. Both conserved end residues are part of each CDR3. Fields, in order: V gene, J gene, D gene, clone size, CDR3 protein, CDR3 DNA. The D gene is left open where the match is weak. Clone size is given for some rows only: seen once, a few or many times, or a class if the clone is expanded.

TRBV11-1	TRBJ1-1	-	-	CASSRGSGLNTEAFF	TGTGCCAGCAGCCGCGGTTCTGGTCTTAACACTGAAGCTTTCTTT
TRBV9	TRBJ1-5	-	-	CASSEQGADQPQHF	TGTGCCAGCAGCGAACAGGGCGCCGATCAGCCCCAGCATTTT
TRBV6-5	TRBJ2-4	-	-	CASSYSRAQNIQYF	TGTGCCAGCAGTTACTCGCGGGCCCAAAACATTCAGTACTTC
TRBV5-8	TRBJ1-4	-	-	CASSLRSFNEKLFF	TGTGCCAGCAGCTTGCGGTCATTTAATGAAAAACTGTTTTTT
TRBV27	TRBJ1-1	-	few	CASSPPAWKWRTEAFF	TGTGCCAGCAGTCCTCCAGCTTGGAAGTGGCGCACTGAAGCTTTCTTT
TRBV6-1	TRBJ1-1	-	-	CASSEGLGVGTEAFF	TGTGCCAGCAGTGAAGGTTTAGGGGTGGGGACTGAAGCTTTCTTT
TRBV5-8	TRBJ1-2	-	once	CASSWEIYGYTF	TGTGCCAGCAGCTGGGAAATATATGGCTACACCTTC
TRBV7-2	TRBJ1-4	-	-	CASSLGAGRVWGLFF	TGTGCCAGCAGCTTGGGGGCAGGTAGAGTTTGGGGACTGTTTTTT
TRBV30	TRBJ1-4	TRBD1	-	CASQGAETNEKLFF	TGTGCCTCACAGGGGGCTGAGACTAATGAAAAACTGTTTTTT
TRBV2	TRBJ2-5	-	-	CASSRTDSQETQYF	TGTGCCAGCAGTCGAACGGACAGTCAAGAGACCCAGTACTTC
TRBV15	TRBJ2-2	TRBD1	-	CATSRGQGALTGELFF	TGTGCCACCAGCAGGGGACAGGGGGCGCTCACCGGGGAGCTGTTTTTT
TRBV5-8	TRBJ2-1	TRBD2	-	CASSLPLAGLGEQFF	TGTGCCAGCAGCTTGCCTCTAGCGGGACTGGGTGAGCAGTTCTTC
TRBV5-1	TRBJ1-1	-	-	CASSWDLRAGAFF	TGCGCCAGCAGCTGGGACCTCCGCGCGGGAGCTTTCTTT